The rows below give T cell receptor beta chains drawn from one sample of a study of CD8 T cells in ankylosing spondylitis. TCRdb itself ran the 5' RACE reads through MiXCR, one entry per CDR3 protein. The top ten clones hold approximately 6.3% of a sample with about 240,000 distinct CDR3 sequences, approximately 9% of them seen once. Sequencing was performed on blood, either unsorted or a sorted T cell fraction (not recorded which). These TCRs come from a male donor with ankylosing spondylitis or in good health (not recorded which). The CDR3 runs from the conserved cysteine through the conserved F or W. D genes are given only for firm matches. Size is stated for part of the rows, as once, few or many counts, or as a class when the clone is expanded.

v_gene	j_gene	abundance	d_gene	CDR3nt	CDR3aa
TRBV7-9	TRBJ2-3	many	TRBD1	TGTGCCAGCAGCGGACAGGGTACTAGCACAGATACGCAGTATTTT	CASSGQGTSTDTQYF
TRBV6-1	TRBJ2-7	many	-	TGTGCCAGCAGTGAAGGGGTCGAGCAGTACTTC	CASSEGVEQYF
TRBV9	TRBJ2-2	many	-	TGTGCCAGCAGCGCGCTTAGGACCGGGGAGCTGTTTTTT	CASSALRTGELFF
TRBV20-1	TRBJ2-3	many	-	TGCAGTGTCGCAGATACGCAGTATTTT	CSVADTQYF
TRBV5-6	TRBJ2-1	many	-	TGTGCCAGCAGCCCAGAGCTAGCCCCCCATGAGCAGTTCTTC	CASSPELAPHEQFF
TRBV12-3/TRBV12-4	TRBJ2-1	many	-	TGTGCCAGCAGTTTCACAGGGAGCCATGAGCAGTTCTTC	CASSFTGSHEQFF
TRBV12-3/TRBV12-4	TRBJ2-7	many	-	TGTGCCAGCAGTCGCGAATGGAGCGAGCAGTACTTC	CASSREWSEQYF
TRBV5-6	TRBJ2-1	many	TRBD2	TGTGCCAGCAGCTCAAAGCGGGAGGGCCTTTCAGATGAGCAGTTCTTC	CASSSKREGLSDEQFF
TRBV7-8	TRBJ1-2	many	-	TGTGCCAGCAGCGGCGACAGGATTAGCATCTATGGCTACACCTTC	CASSGDRISIYGYTF
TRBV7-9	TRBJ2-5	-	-	TGTGCCAGCAGCTTGACCGGGACAACTAAAGAGACCCAGTACTTC	CASSLTGTTKETQYF
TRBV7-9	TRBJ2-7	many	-	TGTGCCAGCAGCCCAACAACAGGGATGGGCGAGCAGTACTTC	CASSPTTGMGEQYF
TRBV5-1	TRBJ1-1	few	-	TGCGCCAGCAGTCCCGCAACCCTTTCCCATTGGGGTGAAGCTTTCTTT	CASSPATLSHWGEAFF
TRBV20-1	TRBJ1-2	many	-	TGCAGTGCTAGAGAAGGGAGCCTCACTGGCTACACCTTC	CSAREGSLTGYTF
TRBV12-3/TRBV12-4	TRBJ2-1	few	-	TGTGCCAGCAGTTCCCCTGGCGGGTCCCCCACGTCGTATGAGCAGTTCTTC	CASSSPGGSPTSYEQFF
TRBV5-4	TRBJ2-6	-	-	TGTGCCAGCAGCATCCGGACTGATTCTGGGGCCAACGTCCTGACTTTC	CASSIRTDSGANVLTF
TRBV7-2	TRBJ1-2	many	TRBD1	TGTGCCAGCAGGTCCGGGACAGGGTATGGCTACACCTTC	CASRSGTGYGYTF
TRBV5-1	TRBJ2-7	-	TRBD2	TGCGCCAGCAGCTTACGGACTAGCGACCCCTACGAGCAGTACTTC	CASSLRTSDPYEQYF
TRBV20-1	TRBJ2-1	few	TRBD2	TGCAGTGCTAGAGAGGGGGGGTCTTCCTACAATGAGCAGTTCTTC	CSAREGGSSYNEQFF
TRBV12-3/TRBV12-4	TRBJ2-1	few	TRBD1	TGTGCCAGCAGCCGAGATGGGACAGGGGGTAATGAGCAGTTCTTC	CASSRDGTGGNEQFF
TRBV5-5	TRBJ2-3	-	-	TGTGCCAGCAGCTTCCTGCTTAGCACAGATACGCAGTATTTT	CASSFLLSTDTQYF
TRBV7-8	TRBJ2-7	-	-	TGTGCCAGCAGCTTAGTAGGTAGCGGCCTCTCCTACGAGCAGTACTTC	CASSLVGSGLSYEQYF
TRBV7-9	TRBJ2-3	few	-	TGTGCCAGCAGCTCCGCGGACACAGATACGCAGTATTTT	CASSSADTDTQYF
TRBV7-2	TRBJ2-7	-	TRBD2	TGTGCCAGCAGCTTAGGAGCGGGGGCCCGCTACGAGCAGTACTTC	CASSLGAGARYEQYF
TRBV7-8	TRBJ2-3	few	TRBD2	TGTGCCAGCAGCCCGAAGCGGGAGGTCACAGATACGCAGTATTTT	CASSPKREVTDTQYF
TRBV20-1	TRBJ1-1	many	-	TGCAGTGCTAGAGATTTGGCCGGGAACACTGAAGCTTTCTTT	CSARDLAGNTEAFF
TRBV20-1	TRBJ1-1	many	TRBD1	TGCAGTGCTAGGACAGGGTGGACTGAAGCTTTCTTT	CSARTGWTEAFF
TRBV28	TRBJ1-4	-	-	TGTGCCAGCAAGGGCAGGGTTTACGAAAAACTGTTTTTT	CASKGRVYEKLFF
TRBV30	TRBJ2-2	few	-	TGTGCCTGGTCAGTCATGACCGGGGAGCTGTTTTTT	CAWSVMTGELFF
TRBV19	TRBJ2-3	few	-	TGTGCCAGTAGTATAGCTCTGGGCAGCACAGATACGCAGTATTTT	CASSIALGSTDTQYF
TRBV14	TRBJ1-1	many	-	TGTGCCAGCAGCCAAGTCAGGGGAGGGGGGCAAACTGAAGCTTTCTTT	CASSQVRGGGQTEAFF
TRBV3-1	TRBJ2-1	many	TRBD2	TGTGCCAGCAGCCAACCGGGACTAGGAATTGAGCAGTTCTTC	CASSQPGLGIEQFF
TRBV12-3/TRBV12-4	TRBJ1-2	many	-	TGTGCCAGCAGTTTTTCGGTCCCTAACTATGGCTACACCTTC	CASSFSVPNYGYTF
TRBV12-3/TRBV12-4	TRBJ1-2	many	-	TGTGCCAGCAGTGTCGTTCCTAACTATGGCTACACCTTC	CASSVVPNYGYTF
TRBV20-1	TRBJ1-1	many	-	TGCAGTGCTAGAGATCCCCTGCGCCCAGCTGAAGCTTTCTTT	CSARDPLRPAEAFF
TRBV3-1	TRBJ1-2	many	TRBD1	TGTGCCAGCAGGCCTGGGACAGGGGGCCGAGGCTACACCTTC	CASRPGTGGRGYTF
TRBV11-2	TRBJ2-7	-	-	TGTGCCAGCAGCTTTACCGAAAAGGGAGTGCATGTCTCCTACGAGCAGTACTTC	CASSFTEKGVHVSYEQYF
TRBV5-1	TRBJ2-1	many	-	TGCGCCAGCAGCTTGGAGCACCTCAATGAGCAGTTCTTC	CASSLEHLNEQFF
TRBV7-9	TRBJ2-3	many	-	TGTGCCAGCAGCTTAGAGGCAGGGACTCTGCGAGATACGCAGTATTTT	CASSLEAGTLRDTQYF
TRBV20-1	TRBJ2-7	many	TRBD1	TGCAGTGCTAGAGAATGGGACAGTAGCTCCTACGAGCAGTACTTC	CSAREWDSSSYEQYF
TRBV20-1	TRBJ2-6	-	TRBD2	TGCAGTGCTAGAGGGGGGGGATCTGGGGCCAACGTCCTGACTTTC	CSARGGGSGANVLTF
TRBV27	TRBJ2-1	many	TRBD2	TGTGCCAGCAAACTAGGGACTAGCGGGAGTAATGAGCAGTTCTTC	CASKLGTSGSNEQFF
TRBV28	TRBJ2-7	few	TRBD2	TGTGCCAGCCGCGGGAGGATAGCGGGAGGGCCTGGGCAGTACTTC	CASRGRIAGGPGQYF
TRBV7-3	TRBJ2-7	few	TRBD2	TGTGCCAGCAGCTTATTGGCTAGCGGGAGTAAGAACGAGCAGTACTTC	CASSLLASGSKNEQYF
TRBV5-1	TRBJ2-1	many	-	TGCGCCAGCAGCTTTTCGACCCACTACAATGAGCAGTTCTTC	CASSFSTHYNEQFF
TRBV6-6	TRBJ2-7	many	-	TGTGCCAGCAGCCAAGACCTTAGCTACGAGCAGTACTTC	CASSQDLSYEQYF
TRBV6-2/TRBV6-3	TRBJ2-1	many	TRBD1	TGTGCCAGCAGTACCCCGGGACAGGGGTCCGTCTTTACAGACAATGAGCAGTTCTTC	CASSTPGQGSVFTDNEQFF
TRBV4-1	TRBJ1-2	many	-	TGCGCCAGCAGCCAAGATAGGAACAGGGTTGGATATGGCTACACCTTC	CASSQDRNRVGYGYTF
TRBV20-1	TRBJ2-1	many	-	TGCAGTGCCCCCCCTACGGGGGTCATCTACAATGAGCAGTTCTTC	CSAPPTGVIYNEQFF
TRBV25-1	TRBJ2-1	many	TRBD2	TGTGCCAGCAGTGCTAGCGGGAGCCAGCGCTTTAATGAGCAGTTCTTC	CASSASGSQRFNEQFF
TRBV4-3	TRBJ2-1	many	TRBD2	TGCGCCAGCAGCCAAGAAGCGGGGGGGCTTGTTGAGCAGTTCTTC	CASSQEAGGLVEQFF
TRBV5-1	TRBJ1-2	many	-	TGCGCCAGCAGCTTGAGTAGGGGAGGCTATGGCTACACCTTC	CASSLSRGGYGYTF
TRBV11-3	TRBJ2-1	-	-	TGTGCCAGCAGCCTCTCCGGGAATTCAGAGGCGGGGCAGTTCTTC	CASSLSGNSEAGQFF
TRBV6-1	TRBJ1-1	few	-	TGTGCCAGCGGGGTCCGGGGGGGATTGTCTGAAGCTTTCTTT	CASGVRGGLSEAFF
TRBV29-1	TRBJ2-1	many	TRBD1	TGCAGCGTTGTGGGGACAGGGGCTACCTACAATGAGCAGTTCTTC	CSVVGTGATYNEQFF
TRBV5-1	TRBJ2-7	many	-	TGCGCCAGCGGGGGGTCCAACCCCTCCTACGAGCAGTACTTC	CASGGSNPSYEQYF